This T cell receptor beta chain is drawn from a study of cytomegalovirus exposure and HLA in healthy donors. The CDR3 runs to 17 residues. Germline values: CDR1 MGHRA, CDR2 YSYEKL. Trimming cost V 2 bases and J 5 bases; bases outside gene matches: 14. Study-level results: Available immune exposure information was restricted to CMV serostatus only.

The PCR had 60 Vbeta and 13 Jbeta primers. Here immunoSEQ multiplex PCR was the method, and the copy in TCRdb shows in-frame clones only, minus some. The top ten hold roughly 3% of the sample, which has about 96,000 clones, about four fifths seen once. This clone was seen once. What it binds is unknown. The clonotype originates from a female donor in good health and CMV-seropositive. The sequencing sample was made of PBMCs. V is TRBV4-1 and J is TRBJ2-5; 7 bases agree with TRBD1. This CDR3 reads CASSQLMGEGARETQYF. In DNA form, the CDR3 reads TGCGCCAGCAGCCAACTCATGGGAGAGGGGGCGCGGGAGACCCAGTACTTC.